The T cell receptor (beta chain) under discussion was sequenced for a study of vaccination effects on CD4 cells after COVID-19. At the level of the study: Each participant was administered two doses of either the BNT162b2 or the mRNA-1273 vaccine. Convalescent patients (n = two) were sampled 16 days and one week prevaccination. Notes on the study in general: Spike-reactive clones present post-vaccine in convalescents were predominantly new vaccine-induced clones.

The table lists this clone with a count of one. Antigen unknown. Data came from immunoSEQ multiplex PCR; TCRdb stores just in-frame clones and leaves some out. The table records about 27,000 clones, about three quarters of them present only once. Before sequencing, viral peptide pools were used by the ViraFEST assay to expand antigen-specific CD4+ T cells. Subsequent to a culture period of about ten days, CD4+ T cells were isolated. This individual tested PCR-positive for SARS-CoV-2 infection between March and December 2020. Some 2.2 million PBMC per well were cultured with approximately 10 IU/ml IL-2 and about 9.8 ug/ml peptides. There are 12 residues in the CDR3. Looked up from germline, CDR1 is SGHAT and CDR2 is FQDESV (reference sequence). Trimming removed 4 bases at V and 3 bases at J, with 7 bases between.

The sequence was obtained from a human donor who had a prior SARS-CoV-2 infection. Sequencing used CD4+ T cells from PBMCs cultured with HCoV-NL63 spike peptides, obtained before COVID-19 vaccination. The chain combines TRBV11-1 with TRBJ2-7; D gene unclear. This CDR3 is CASSSTLYEQYF. The CDR3 nucleotides read TGTGCCAGCAGCTCTACCCTCTACGAGCAGTACTTC.